These 9 T cell receptor beta chains share one sample of origin, sequenced in a study of cytomegalovirus exposure and HLA in healthy donors. Both 60 Vbeta primers and 13 Jbeta primers went into the PCR. Sequencing was performed with immunoSEQ multiplex PCR; in TCRdb, only in-frame clones are kept and a portion is missing. The sample consists of fewer than 150,000 clones, under 85% of them appearing once. What was sequenced was PBMCs. The source is a man aged 25 to 40 in good health and CMV-seronegative.

The chain links TRBV4-3 to TRBJ2-7; tentative D call: TRBD1 (5 bases). The germline V and J ends were trimmed by 0 bases and 1 base, with 7 bases remaining between them. The CDR3 is made up of 14 amino acids. Germline V lookup: CDR1 LGHNA, CDR2 YSLEER. The chain's CDR3 is CASSQEPGSYEQYF. In DNA form, the CDR3 reads TGCGCCAGCAGCCAAGAGCCAGGGTCCTACGAGCAGTACTTC.

The V gene is TRBV27, the J gene TRBJ1-5; TRBD1 is a possible D gene (5 bases). Germline V gene data show CDR1 as MNHEY and CDR2 as SMNVEV (reference sequence). This CDR3 comprises 18 residues. The ends were cut back, 2 bases at V and 0 bases at J, with 17 bases in the middle. Here the CDR3 DNA reads TGTGCCAGCAGTTTACGCTCGGGGGTGGGATATAGCAATCAGCCCCAGCATTTT. Its translation is CASSLRSGVGYSNQPQHF.

The chain is built from TRBV18 and TRBJ1-1; D gene uncertain. CDR1 is KGHSH, CDR2 LQKENI, per germline. CDR3 size: 13 residues. The V gene lost 3 bases and the J gene lost 6 bases, with 11 bases spanning the gap. CDR3 bases: TGTGCCAGCTCACCGGCCCACGGGGCTGAAGCTTTCTTT. As protein: CASSPAHGAEAFF.

The gene calls are TRBV25-1 and TRBJ2-1, with D possibly TRBD2 on 5 matching bases. Trimming took 7 bases from V and 7 from J, leaving 11 bases between them. The CDR3 length is 12 residues. Looked up from germline, CDR1 is MGHDK and CDR2 is SYGVNS. The CDR3 sequence is CASTPGGNEQFF. The DNA for the CDR3 is TGTGCCAGCACCCCAGGCGGGAATGAGCAGTTCTTC.

This chain connects TRBV25-1 to TRBJ2-7, with TRBD2 matching over 10 bases. The trim removed 5 bases at V and 4 bases at J, leaving 11 bases unmatched. The CDR3 sequence is 16 residues long. The germline CDR1 and CDR2 sequences are MGHDK and SYGVNS. The DNA for the CDR3 is TGTGCCAGCAGTCCCCCCGTAGCGGGGGGAAGATACGAGCAGTACTTC. Encoded protein: CASSPPVAGGRYEQYF.

The chain links TRBV6-6 to TRBJ1-6; a weak D match, TRBD1 (6 bases). CDR3 length equals 16 residues. Germline V gene data show CDR1 as MNHNY and CDR2 as SVGAGI (reference sequence). Trimming took 2 bases from V and 10 from J, leaving 18 bases between them. DNA for the CDR3: TGTGCCAGCAGTTACCAGCAGGGGAGCTCCGGATCACCCCTCCACTTT. Protein product: CASSYQQGSSGSPLHF.

The gene calls are TRBV4-3 and TRBJ2-2; 10 bases match TRBD2. From germline, CDR1 is LGHNA and CDR2 YSLEER. CDR3 length: 17 amino acids. The junction had 11 bases not matched to a gene; V was cut back by 4 bases and J by 6 bases. The CDR3 DNA sequence: TGCGCCAGCAGCCGATGGGGACTAGCGTCACTTGCCGGGGAGCTGTTTTTT. It is translated as CASSRWGLASLAGELFF.

This chain links TRBV30 with TRBJ1-4, with D unclear. Germline V gene data show CDR1 as GTSNPN and CDR2 as SVGIG (reference sequence). The germline V and J ends were trimmed by 3 bases and 7 bases, with 18 bases remaining between them. CDR3 length: 15 residues. The CDR3 is CAWRAAGVGGEKLFF. The DNA for the CDR3 is TGTGCCTGGAGAGCCGCCGGGGTTGGTGGTGAAAAACTGTTTTTT.

The rearrangement links TRBV20-1 to TRBJ2-7; D uncertain. V was pared by 5 bases and J by 7 bases, with 12 bases between. The germline gives CDR1 DFQATT, CDR2 SNEGSKA (reference sequence). The CDR3 contains 11 residues. The CDR3 DNA sequence: TGCAGTGCTTTGATAAGAGCGGAGCAGTACTTC. It is translated as CSALIRAEQYF.